The rows below give T cell receptor beta chains drawn from one sample of a study of T cells in localized non-small cell lung cancer. Sequenced by immunoSEQ multiplex PCR; TCRdb stores in-frame clones only, minus some. The data show fewer than 8,000 clones, more than 40% seen once. Specimen: lymph node tissue, collected before any cancer treatment. Source of these receptors: a man aged 40-75 years with stage I lung adenocarcinoma. The CDR3 runs from the conserved cysteine through the conserved F or W. D genes are given only for firm matches. Clone size is given for some rows only: seen once, a few or many times, or a class if the clone is expanded.

abundance: -; v_gene: TRBV15; d_gene: TRBD2; j_gene: TRBJ2-3; CDR3nt: TGTGCCACCAGCAGCATAGCGGGGGGGTTCACAGATACGCAGTATTTT; CDR3aa: CATSSIAGGFTDTQYF
abundance: -; v_gene: TRBV5-1; d_gene: TRBD1; j_gene: TRBJ1-4; CDR3nt: TGCGCCAGCAGCCTACAAAGGGGGACAGGGAATGAAAAACTGTTTTTT; CDR3aa: CASSLQRGTGNEKLFF
abundance: few; v_gene: TRBV6-8; d_gene: -; j_gene: TRBJ2-5; CDR3nt: TGTGCCAGCCGGGGGTCCAGGTACCAAGAGACCCAGTACTTC; CDR3aa: CASRGSRYQETQYF
abundance: -; v_gene: TRBV4-1; d_gene: -; j_gene: TRBJ2-4; CDR3nt: TGCGCCAGCAGCCAACCTCTGGCAGGCCCCATTCAGTACTTC; CDR3aa: CASSQPLAGPIQYF
abundance: -; v_gene: TRBV9; d_gene: -; j_gene: TRBJ2-2; CDR3nt: TGTGCCAGCAGCGTAGCTGGGGATGCCGGGGAGCTGTTTTTT; CDR3aa: CASSVAGDAGELFF
abundance: -; v_gene: TRBV30; d_gene: -; j_gene: TRBJ1-4; CDR3nt: TGTGCCTGGAGTGTCATGGGGGTGGCTAATGAAAAACTGTTTTTT; CDR3aa: CAWSVMGVANEKLFF
abundance: -; v_gene: TRBV10-3; d_gene: -; j_gene: TRBJ2-1; CDR3nt: TGTGCCATCAGTGAGTCGACTCGTAATGAGCAGTTCTTC; CDR3aa: CAISESTRNEQFF
abundance: medium-sized; v_gene: TRBV9; d_gene: TRBD1; j_gene: TRBJ1-3; CDR3nt: TGTGCCAGCAGCCAAGGGACAGTAGGAGGAAACACCATATATTTT; CDR3aa: CASSQGTVGGNTIYF
abundance: -; v_gene: TRBV18; d_gene: -; j_gene: TRBJ1-4; CDR3nt: TGTGCCAGCTCACGAGACAGTAATGAAAAACTGTTTTTT; CDR3aa: CASSRDSNEKLFF
abundance: -; v_gene: TRBV6-8; d_gene: -; j_gene: TRBJ1-1; CDR3nt: TGTGCCAGCCGGCGGGCCTCGGACACTGAAGCTTTCTTT; CDR3aa: CASRRASDTEAFF
abundance: -; v_gene: TRBV9; d_gene: -; j_gene: TRBJ2-3; CDR3nt: TGTGCCAGCAGCGTAGAGGGGCACACAGATACGCAGTATTTT; CDR3aa: CASSVEGHTDTQYF
abundance: few; v_gene: TRBV10-2; d_gene: -; j_gene: TRBJ2-3; CDR3nt: TGCGCCAGCAGTGTGGTAACCCGGGATACGCAGTATTTT; CDR3aa: CASSVVTRDTQYF
abundance: -; v_gene: TRBV10-2; d_gene: -; j_gene: TRBJ1-4; CDR3nt: TGCGCCAGCAGTGTAGGGACGGGAAGCTATGAAAAACTGTTTTTT; CDR3aa: CASSVGTGSYEKLFF
abundance: few; v_gene: TRBV28; d_gene: TRBD2; j_gene: TRBJ2-7; CDR3nt: TGTGCCAGCAGTTTGCCGCCCGGGGCGGGAGAAGGCCCCTACGAGCAGTACTTC; CDR3aa: CASSLPPGAGEGPYEQYF
abundance: -; v_gene: TRBV30; d_gene: TRBD2; j_gene: TRBJ2-1; CDR3nt: TGTGCCTGGACCCCGGGGAGGGGTCACTACAATGAGCAGTTCTTC; CDR3aa: CAWTPGRGHYNEQFF
abundance: -; v_gene: TRBV7-5; d_gene: -; j_gene: TRBJ2-2; CDR3nt: TGTGCCAGCAGCTTAAAGGGCCCCACCGGGGAGCTGTTTTTT; CDR3aa: CASSLKGPTGELFF
abundance: few; v_gene: TRBV6-8; d_gene: -; j_gene: TRBJ2-6; CDR3nt: TGTGCCAGCAGTTTTATGAGCTCTGGGGCCAACGTCCTGACTTTC; CDR3aa: CASSFMSSGANVLTF
abundance: -; v_gene: TRBV19; d_gene: -; j_gene: TRBJ2-3; CDR3nt: TGTGCCAGTAGTCTTGGGGATACGCAGTATTTT; CDR3aa: CASSLGDTQYF
abundance: once; v_gene: TRBV11-3; d_gene: -; j_gene: TRBJ2-7; CDR3nt: TGTGCCAGCAGCTTGAAGGGAGCCACCTACGAGCAGTACTTC; CDR3aa: CASSLKGATYEQYF
abundance: -; v_gene: TRBV11-3; d_gene: TRBD2; j_gene: TRBJ2-1; CDR3nt: TGTGCCAGCAGCGTTTCTCGGACTAGCGGGGATGAGCAGTTCTTC; CDR3aa: CASSVSRTSGDEQFF
abundance: few; v_gene: TRBV11-3; d_gene: -; j_gene: TRBJ2-7; CDR3nt: TGTGCCAGCAGCTCGAGAGGTGAGATCTACGAGCAGTACTTC; CDR3aa: CASSSRGEIYEQYF
abundance: few; v_gene: TRBV28; d_gene: TRBD2; j_gene: TRBJ2-1; CDR3nt: TGTGCCAGCAGTTCCCGGGGACTAGCTGGGAAGAATGAGCAGTTCTTC; CDR3aa: CASSSRGLAGKNEQFF
abundance: -; v_gene: TRBV14; d_gene: -; j_gene: TRBJ2-1; CDR3nt: TGTGCCAGCAGCCCGCTAGGACAGAACTACAATGAGCAGTTCTTC; CDR3aa: CASSPLGQNYNEQFF
abundance: few; v_gene: TRBV6-8; d_gene: TRBD2; j_gene: TRBJ2-3; CDR3nt: TGTGCCAGCAGACCAGGACTAGCGGGGACAGATACGCAGTATTTT; CDR3aa: CASRPGLAGTDTQYF
abundance: few; v_gene: TRBV7-7; d_gene: TRBD2; j_gene: TRBJ2-1; CDR3nt: TGTGCCAGCAGCCTAGGGCTAGCGGGAGTCGGTGAGCAGTTCTTC; CDR3aa: CASSLGLAGVGEQFF
abundance: -; v_gene: TRBV15; d_gene: -; j_gene: TRBJ1-1; CDR3nt: TGTGCCACCAGCCCTAGGGGGGGTGTAACTGAAGCTTTCTTT; CDR3aa: CATSPRGGVTEAFF
abundance: few; v_gene: TRBV4-1; d_gene: TRBD2; j_gene: TRBJ2-2; CDR3nt: TGCGCCAGCAGCCAAGATCGAGCTAGGACTAGCGGGAGGAAGGCCGGGGAGCTGTTTTTT; CDR3aa: CASSQDRARTSGRKAGELFF
abundance: few; v_gene: TRBV6-8; d_gene: -; j_gene: TRBJ2-2; CDR3nt: TGTGCCAGCAGTGTTGACAGGAACACCGGGGAGCTGTTTTTT; CDR3aa: CASSVDRNTGELFF
abundance: large; v_gene: TRBV4-1; d_gene: -; j_gene: TRBJ1-6; CDR3nt: TGCGCCAGCAGCCAAGAGCCAGGGTCTTATAATTCACCCCTCCACTTT; CDR3aa: CASSQEPGSYNSPLHF
abundance: -; v_gene: TRBV6-8; d_gene: TRBD2; j_gene: TRBJ2-7; CDR3nt: TGTGCCAGCAGAGCCGTTAGCGGGCAGGTCTACGAGCAGTACTTC; CDR3aa: CASRAVSGQVYEQYF
abundance: few; v_gene: TRBV11-3; d_gene: -; j_gene: TRBJ1-6; CDR3nt: TGTGCCAGCAGCTTAAGGTGGCAGGGCGGCTCACCCCTCCACTTT; CDR3aa: CASSLRWQGGSPLHF
abundance: few; v_gene: TRBV28; d_gene: -; j_gene: TRBJ1-6; CDR3nt: TGTGCCAGCAGCCCTGACAACAAGAATTCACCCCTCCACTTT; CDR3aa: CASSPDNKNSPLHF
abundance: -; v_gene: TRBV14; d_gene: TRBD2; j_gene: TRBJ2-5; CDR3nt: TGTGCCAGCAGCCAAGTCAGACTTATAGCGGGGCCGGAGACCCAGTACTTC; CDR3aa: CASSQVRLIAGPETQYF
abundance: few; v_gene: TRBV15; d_gene: TRBD2; j_gene: TRBJ2-2; CDR3nt: TGTGCCACCAGCAGAGATCTCGGGAGGGTCGGGGAGCTGTTTTTT; CDR3aa: CATSRDLGRVGELFF
abundance: -; v_gene: TRBV6-8; d_gene: -; j_gene: TRBJ2-7; CDR3nt: TGTGCCAGCAGACGACACCCCTCCTACGAGCAGTACTTC; CDR3aa: CASRRHPSYEQYF
abundance: -; v_gene: TRBV18; d_gene: -; j_gene: TRBJ2-4; CDR3nt: TGTGCCAGCTCACACGGCGGGGCCGAAAAAAACATTCAGTACTTC; CDR3aa: CASSHGGAEKNIQYF
abundance: -; v_gene: TRBV5-1; d_gene: TRBD1; j_gene: TRBJ1-1; CDR3nt: TGCGCCAGCAGCTCGGAACAGGGGAGAACTGAAGCTTTCTTT; CDR3aa: CASSSEQGRTEAFF
abundance: -; v_gene: TRBV6-8; d_gene: -; j_gene: TRBJ2-1; CDR3nt: TGTGCCAGCAGCCTCGGGGGCCTCAATGAGCAGTTCTTC; CDR3aa: CASSLGGLNEQFF
abundance: -; v_gene: TRBV19; d_gene: -; j_gene: TRBJ2-2; CDR3nt: TGTGCCAGTAGTCTGCTAGGTGGGGCCGGGGAGCTGTTTTTT; CDR3aa: CASSLLGGAGELFF
abundance: -; v_gene: TRBV29-1; d_gene: -; j_gene: TRBJ1-1; CDR3nt: TGCAGCGTTCAAGGGTTCACCACTGAAGCTTTCTTT; CDR3aa: CSVQGFTTEAFF
abundance: -; v_gene: TRBV19; d_gene: -; j_gene: TRBJ1-5; CDR3nt: TGTGCCAGTAGTATAGGGGCAGGCCCCTATAGCAATCAGCCCCAGCATTTT; CDR3aa: CASSIGAGPYSNQPQHF
abundance: -; v_gene: TRBV19; d_gene: -; j_gene: TRBJ1-1; CDR3nt: TGTGCCAGTAGTACAGGACGGGACATGAACACTGAAGCTTTCTTT; CDR3aa: CASSTGRDMNTEAFF
abundance: -; v_gene: TRBV6-8; d_gene: -; j_gene: TRBJ1-2; CDR3nt: TGTGCCAGCAGTGACACGGATTATGGCTACACCTTC; CDR3aa: CASSDTDYGYTF
abundance: few; v_gene: TRBV11-3; d_gene: TRBD2; j_gene: TRBJ2-3; CDR3nt: TGTGCCAGCAGCTCCCTCCCATTGGGGCTAGCGGGGGCAGATACGCAGTATTTT; CDR3aa: CASSSLPLGLAGADTQYF
abundance: few; v_gene: TRBV7-8; d_gene: -; j_gene: TRBJ1-4; CDR3nt: TGTGCCAGCAGCCAAGATACAACCGACGGCGGGTTGGGACTGTTTTTT; CDR3aa: CASSQDTTDGGLGLFF